The clone carrying this TCR beta chain was seen a few times. Its antigen is not identified. This sample is part of a study of Tregs in tolerant kidney transplant recipients. Study-wide background: After B cell culture, CD4+CD8-CD25+CD127- and CD4+CD8-4-1BB+CD40L- cells were sorted. General study results and limits: For some patients, primers changed over time, blocking nucleotide-level comparison. The small number of patients limits these findings pending further validation. Tolerant patients' donor-specific Tregs expanded beyond overall Tregs, suggesting antigen-driven growth.

Germline trimming cut 2 bases from V and 5 bases from J; bases unmatched to any gene: 21. Per germline, CDR1 SGHRS and CDR2 YFSETQ. The CDR3 loop spans 20 amino acids. TCRdb's copy holds only in-frame clones and misses some; the assay was immunoSEQ multiplex PCR. Of about 780 clones listed, around 38% are singletons. This TCR came from a human patient who received a combined kidney and bone marrow transplant. Some T cells may possibly be graft donor cells. The chain links TRBV5-1 to TRBJ2-1; TRBD1 agrees at 8 bases. The specimen sequenced was Tregs from blood cultured with allogeneic cells. CDR3 nucleotide sequence: TGCGCCAGCAGCTTCGATTCCTCCCCACACCGGGACAGGAGGAACAATGAGCAGTTCTTC. Translating gives CASSFDSSPHRDRRNNEQFF.